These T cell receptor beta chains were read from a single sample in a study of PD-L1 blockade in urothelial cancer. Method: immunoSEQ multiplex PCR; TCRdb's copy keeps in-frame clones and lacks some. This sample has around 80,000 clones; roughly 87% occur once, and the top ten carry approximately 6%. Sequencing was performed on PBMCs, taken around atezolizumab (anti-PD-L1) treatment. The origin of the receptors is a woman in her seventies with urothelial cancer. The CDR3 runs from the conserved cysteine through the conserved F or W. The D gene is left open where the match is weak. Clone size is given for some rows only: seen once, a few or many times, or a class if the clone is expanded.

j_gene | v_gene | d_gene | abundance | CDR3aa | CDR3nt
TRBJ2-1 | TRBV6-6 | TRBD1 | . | CASSLQGVSNYNEQFF | TGTGCCAGCAGCTTACAGGGGGTAAGCAACTACAATGAGCAGTTCTTC
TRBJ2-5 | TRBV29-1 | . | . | CSVASTGETQYF | TGCAGCGTTGCCTCGACGGGGGAGACCCAGTACTTC
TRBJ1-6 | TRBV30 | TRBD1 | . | CAWSQGARSPLHF | TGTGCCTGGAGTCAGGGGGCTCGGTCACCCCTCCACTTT
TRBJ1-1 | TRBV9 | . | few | CASSAFMNTEAFF | TGTGCCAGCAGCGCCTTTATGAACACTGAAGCTTTCTTT
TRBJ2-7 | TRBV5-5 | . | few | CASSWVAFGFGEQYF | TGTGCCAGCAGCTGGGTAGCGTTCGGCTTTGGGGAGCAGTACTTC
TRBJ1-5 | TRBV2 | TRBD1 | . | CASSRTGGEPQHF | TGTGCCAGCAGTAGGACAGGGGGGGAGCCCCAGCATTTT
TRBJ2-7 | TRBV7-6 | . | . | CASSLAGAILYEQYF | TGTGCCAGCAGCTTAGCGGGAGCCATCCTCTACGAGCAGTACTTC
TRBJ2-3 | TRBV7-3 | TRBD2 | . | CASSLTAGGGTDTQYF | TGTGCCAGCAGCTTAACAGCGGGAGGGGGCACAGATACGCAGTATTTT
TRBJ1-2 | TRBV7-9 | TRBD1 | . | CASGRSGSGQGGVYGYTF | TGTGCCAGCGGTCGATCGGGGTCGGGACAGGGCGGCGTGTATGGCTACACCTTC
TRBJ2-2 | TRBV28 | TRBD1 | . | CASSLLVLDRGPGELFF | TGTGCCAGCAGTTTGCTAGTCTTGGACAGGGGGCCCGGGGAGCTGTTTTTT
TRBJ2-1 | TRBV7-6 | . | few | CASSLATIVTGYNEQFF | TGTGCCAGCAGCTTAGCAACGATCGTCACAGGGTACAATGAGCAGTTCTTC
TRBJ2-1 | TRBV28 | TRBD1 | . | CASSRPGQGAYNEQFF | TGTGCCAGCAGCCGACCGGGACAGGGGGCCTACAATGAGCAGTTCTTC
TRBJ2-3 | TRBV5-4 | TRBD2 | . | CASSVGLAGGPDTQYF | TGTGCCAGCAGCGTCGGACTAGCGGGAGGGCCAGATACGCAGTATTTT
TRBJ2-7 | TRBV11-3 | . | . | CASSHYRNPYEQYF | TGTGCCAGCAGCCATTACAGGAACCCCTACGAGCAGTACTTC
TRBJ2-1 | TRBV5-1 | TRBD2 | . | CASSMTSGSYNEQFF | TGCGCCAGCAGTATGACTAGCGGGAGTTACAATGAGCAGTTCTTC
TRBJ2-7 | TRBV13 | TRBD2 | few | CASRQRGTTYEQYF | TGTGCCAGCAGGCAGCGGGGGACAACCTACGAGCAGTACTTC
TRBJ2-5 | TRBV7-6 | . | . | CASSLVSQETQYF | TGTGCCAGCAGCTTAGTTAGCCAAGAGACCCAGTACTTC
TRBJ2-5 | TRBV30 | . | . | CAWSVVAGETQYF | TGTGCCTGGAGTGTAGTAGCAGGGGAGACCCAGTACTTC
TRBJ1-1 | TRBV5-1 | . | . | CASSLGVGGNTEAFF | TGCGCCAGCAGCTTGGGAGTGGGGGGGAACACTGAAGCTTTCTTT
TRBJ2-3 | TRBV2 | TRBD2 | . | CASSAPGLAGETDTQYF | TGTGCCAGCAGTGCCCCGGGACTAGCGGGGGAGACAGATACGCAGTATTTT
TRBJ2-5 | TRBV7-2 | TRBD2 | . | CASRASGSQETQYF | TGTGCCAGCAGAGCTAGCGGGAGTCAAGAGACCCAGTACTTC
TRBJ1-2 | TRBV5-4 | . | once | CASSLDRNYGYTF | TGTGCCAGCAGCTTGGACAGAAACTATGGCTACACCTTC